Listed below are T cell receptor beta chains from one sample, sequenced in a study of TIL therapy for anti-PD-1-resistant metastatic lung cancer. Produced via immunoSEQ multiplex PCR; TCRdb's table is partial and in-frame only. Of about 12,000 clones listed, 80% were seen once; the top ten hold 10%. Sequences were derived from blood, sampled at baseline. These receptors were taken from a person between 30 and 79 years old with non-small cell lung cancer. CDR3s include the opening cysteine and the closing phenylalanine or tryptophan. Each record gives: D gene, clone size, J gene, V gene, CDR3 DNA, CDR3 protein. The D gene is left open where the match is weak. Some rows have no size entry. The others give once, few or many, or a class for an expanded clone.

d_call: TRBD2; clone_size: .; j_call: TRBJ2-7; v_call: TRBV2; cdr3_nt: TGTGCCAGCAGACCGGGACTAGCGGGATCCGAGCAGTACTTC; cdr3_aa: CASRPGLAGSEQYF
d_call: .; clone_size: once; j_call: TRBJ2-2; v_call: TRBV19; cdr3_nt: TGTGCCAGTGGCCCCCCCGGGATGAACACCGGGGAGCTGTTTTTT; cdr3_aa: CASGPPGMNTGELFF
d_call: TRBD2; clone_size: .; j_call: TRBJ2-1; v_call: TRBV7-9; cdr3_nt: TGTGCCAGCAGCTTACCTTATGCTAGCGGGAGGGGGAATGAGCAGTTCTTC; cdr3_aa: CASSLPYASGRGNEQFF
d_call: .; clone_size: .; j_call: TRBJ2-7; v_call: TRBV5-6; cdr3_nt: TGTGCCAGCAGCCTGCAAAGGAACCTCTACGAGCAGTACTTC; cdr3_aa: CASSLQRNLYEQYF
d_call: .; clone_size: .; j_call: TRBJ2-6; v_call: TRBV29-1; cdr3_nt: TGCAGCGTTGGTCTGGGCTCCGGGGCCAACGTCCTGACTTTC; cdr3_aa: CSVGLGSGANVLTF
d_call: TRBD1; clone_size: .; j_call: TRBJ1-1; v_call: TRBV30; cdr3_nt: TGTGCCTGCCAACAGGGGATGGAAGCTTTCTTT; cdr3_aa: CACQQGMEAFF
d_call: .; clone_size: .; j_call: TRBJ2-1; v_call: TRBV6-5; cdr3_nt: TGTGCCAGCAGGGGAAAGGGGGGGAATGAGCAGTTCTTC; cdr3_aa: CASRGKGGNEQFF
d_call: TRBD1; clone_size: .; j_call: TRBJ2-2; v_call: TRBV25-1; cdr3_nt: TGTGCCAGCAGTGCCGACAGGGACGCCGGGGAGCTGTTTTTT; cdr3_aa: CASSADRDAGELFF
d_call: .; clone_size: .; j_call: TRBJ1-1; v_call: TRBV11-2; cdr3_nt: TGTGCCAGCAGCTTAGACTTTATAGGGGTAATCAAACCTGAAGCTTTCTTT; cdr3_aa: CASSLDFIGVIKPEAFF
d_call: .; clone_size: .; j_call: TRBJ2-3; v_call: TRBV7-9; cdr3_nt: TGTGCCAGCAGCTTAGGACCCGATACGCAGTATTTT; cdr3_aa: CASSLGPDTQYF
d_call: .; clone_size: .; j_call: TRBJ2-5; v_call: TRBV7-6; cdr3_nt: TGTGCCAGCAGCGTTAGGGTCCAGGGATTAGAGACCCAGTACTTC; cdr3_aa: CASSVRVQGLETQYF
d_call: TRBD1; clone_size: .; j_call: TRBJ2-7; v_call: TRBV5-1; cdr3_nt: TGCGCCAGCAGCTGGGGACAGGAATTTGAGCAGTACTTC; cdr3_aa: CASSWGQEFEQYF
d_call: TRBD1; clone_size: .; j_call: TRBJ2-7; v_call: TRBV5-1; cdr3_nt: TGCGCCAGCAGCGTCGGACAGGGGGCCATCGACGAGCAGTACTTC; cdr3_aa: CASSVGQGAIDEQYF
d_call: TRBD2; clone_size: .; j_call: TRBJ2-3; v_call: TRBV30; cdr3_nt: TGTGCCTGGGGGGGACTAGCAGAAGCAGATACGCAGTATTTT; cdr3_aa: CAWGGLAEADTQYF
d_call: .; clone_size: once; j_call: TRBJ2-5; v_call: TRBV18; cdr3_nt: TGTGCCAGCTCACCACCATCCTGGGAGGCTCAAGAGACCCAGTACTTC; cdr3_aa: CASSPPSWEAQETQYF
d_call: .; clone_size: .; j_call: TRBJ1-1; v_call: TRBV30; cdr3_nt: TGTGCCTGGAGTGTAGGGCAGGGCATTGCTTTCTTT; cdr3_aa: CAWSVGQGIAFF
d_call: TRBD1; clone_size: .; j_call: TRBJ2-6; v_call: TRBV5-1; cdr3_nt: TGCGCCAGCAGCTTGATGCCAGGGGGCGCTGGGGCCAACGTCCTGACTTTC; cdr3_aa: CASSLMPGGAGANVLTF
d_call: TRBD2; clone_size: .; j_call: TRBJ2-2; v_call: TRBV5-6; cdr3_nt: TGTGCCAGCAGCTTTCTCGTGACTAGCGGGGAAAGAGGGACCGGGGAGCTGTTTTTT; cdr3_aa: CASSFLVTSGERGTGELFF
d_call: .; clone_size: few; j_call: TRBJ1-1; v_call: TRBV9; cdr3_nt: TGTGCCAGCAGCTCGGTGGGCCGCGACATGAACACTGAAGCTTTCTTT; cdr3_aa: CASSSVGRDMNTEAFF
d_call: TRBD1; clone_size: .; j_call: TRBJ1-1; v_call: TRBV2; cdr3_nt: TGTGCCAGCAGTGAAAGGGACAGGGAGTCTTCTGAAGCTTTCTTT; cdr3_aa: CASSERDRESSEAFF
d_call: .; clone_size: .; j_call: TRBJ2-3; v_call: TRBV5-4; cdr3_nt: TGTGCCAGCAGCTTCGGGTTCACGGCCCGCGGAGATACGCAGTATTTT; cdr3_aa: CASSFGFTARGDTQYF
d_call: .; clone_size: few; j_call: TRBJ2-7; v_call: TRBV11-2; cdr3_nt: TGTGCCAGCAGCTTAAATCACGAGCAGTACTTC; cdr3_aa: CASSLNHEQYF
d_call: .; clone_size: .; j_call: TRBJ2-3; v_call: TRBV18; cdr3_nt: TGTGCCAGCTCACCACCGAGGACTAGCACAGATACGCAGTATTTT; cdr3_aa: CASSPPRTSTDTQYF
d_call: TRBD1; clone_size: .; j_call: TRBJ2-7; v_call: TRBV6-5; cdr3_nt: TGTGCCAGCAGTAACGCCGGGACAGGGACCCACGAGCAGTACTTC; cdr3_aa: CASSNAGTGTHEQYF